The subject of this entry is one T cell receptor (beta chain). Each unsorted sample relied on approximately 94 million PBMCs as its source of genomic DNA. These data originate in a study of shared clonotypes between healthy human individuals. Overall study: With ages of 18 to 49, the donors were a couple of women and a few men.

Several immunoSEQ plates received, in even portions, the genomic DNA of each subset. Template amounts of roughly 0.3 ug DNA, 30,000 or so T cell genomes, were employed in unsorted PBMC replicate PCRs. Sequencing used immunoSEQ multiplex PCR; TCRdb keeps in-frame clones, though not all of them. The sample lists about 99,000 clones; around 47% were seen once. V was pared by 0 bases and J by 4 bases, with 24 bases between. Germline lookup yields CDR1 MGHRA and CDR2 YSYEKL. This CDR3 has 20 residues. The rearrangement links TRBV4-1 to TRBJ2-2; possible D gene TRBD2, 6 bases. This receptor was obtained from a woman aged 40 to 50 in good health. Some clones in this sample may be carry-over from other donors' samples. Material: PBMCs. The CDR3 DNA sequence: TGCGCCAGCAGCCAAGATCTCTGGGGTGGGGGGAGCGGCGTCACCGGGGAGCTGTTTTTT. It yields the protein CASSQDLWGGGSGVTGELFF.